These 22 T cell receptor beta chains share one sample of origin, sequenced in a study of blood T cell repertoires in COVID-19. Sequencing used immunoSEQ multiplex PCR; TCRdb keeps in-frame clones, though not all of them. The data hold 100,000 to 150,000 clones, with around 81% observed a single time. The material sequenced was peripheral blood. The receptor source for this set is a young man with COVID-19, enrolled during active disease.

The CDR3: CASRTDYNSPLHF. CDR3 DNA: TGTGCCAGCAGGACAGACTATAATTCACCCCTCCACTTT. The chain employs TRBV2 and TRBJ1-6; perhaps TRBD1 as D (5 bases). V was shortened by 6 bases and J by 3 bases, with 6 bases between the two germline ends. The CDR3 runs 13 residues. Germline loops: CDR1 SNHLY, CDR2 FYNNEI.

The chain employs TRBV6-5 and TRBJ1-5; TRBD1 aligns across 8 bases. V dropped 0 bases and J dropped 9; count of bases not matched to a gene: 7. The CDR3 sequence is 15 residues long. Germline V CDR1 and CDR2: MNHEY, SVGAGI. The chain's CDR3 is CASSYSTSGQGPQHF. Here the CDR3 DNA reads TGTGCCAGCAGTTACTCAACCTCCGGACAGGGGCCCCAGCATTTT.

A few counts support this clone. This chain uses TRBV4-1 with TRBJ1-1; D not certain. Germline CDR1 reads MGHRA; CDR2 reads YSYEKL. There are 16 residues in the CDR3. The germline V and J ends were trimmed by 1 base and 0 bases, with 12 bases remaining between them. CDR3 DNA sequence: TGCGCCAGCAGCCAAGGTGGATTTCTAGTGAACACTGAAGCTTTCTTT. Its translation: CASSQGGFLVNTEAFF.

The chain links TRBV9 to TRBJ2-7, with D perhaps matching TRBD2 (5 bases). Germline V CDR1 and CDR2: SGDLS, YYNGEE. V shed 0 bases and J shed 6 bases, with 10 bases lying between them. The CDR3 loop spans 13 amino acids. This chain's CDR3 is CASSVGGRTEQYF. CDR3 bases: TGTGCCAGCAGCGTAGGAGGGCGAACCGAGCAGTACTTC.

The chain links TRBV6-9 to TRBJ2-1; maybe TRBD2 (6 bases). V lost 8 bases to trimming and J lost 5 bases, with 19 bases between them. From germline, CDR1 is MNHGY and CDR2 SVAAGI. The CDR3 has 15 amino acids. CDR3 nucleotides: TGTGCCAGCCCTTATTTAGCGGAGCCTAACAATGAGCAGTTCTTC. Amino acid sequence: CASPYLAEPNNEQFF.

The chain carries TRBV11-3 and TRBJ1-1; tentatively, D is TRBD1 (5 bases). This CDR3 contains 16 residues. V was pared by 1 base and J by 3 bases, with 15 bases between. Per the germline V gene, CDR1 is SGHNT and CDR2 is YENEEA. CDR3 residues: CASSLVGWGGDTEAFF. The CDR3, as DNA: TGTGCCAGCAGCTTAGTCGGATGGGGGGGAGACACTGAAGCTTTCTTT.

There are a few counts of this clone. The CDR3 spells CAAHRDRGRREVEGVEKLFF. The CDR3, as DNA: TGTGCCGCCCACCGGGACAGGGGGCGCAGGGAGGTTGAGGGGGTAGAAAAACTGTTTTTT. The gene calls are TRBV19 and TRBJ1-4; 12 bases fit TRBD1. The CDR3 loop spans 20 amino acids. CDR1 is LNHDA and CDR2 is SQIVND in the germline V gene (reference sequence). With 11 bases clipped from V and 8 bases from J, the junction kept 27 bases outside the gene matches.

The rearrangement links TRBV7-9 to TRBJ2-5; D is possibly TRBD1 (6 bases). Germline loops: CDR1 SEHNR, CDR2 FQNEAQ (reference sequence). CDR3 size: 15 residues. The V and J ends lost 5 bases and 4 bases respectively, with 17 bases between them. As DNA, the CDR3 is TGTGCCAGCAGCCCGGACAGCCACCTGGGAGAGACCCAGTACTTC. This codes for CASSPDSHLGETQYF. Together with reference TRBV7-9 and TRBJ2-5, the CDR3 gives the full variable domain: DTGVSQNPRHKITKRGQNVTFRCDPISEHNRLYWYRQTLGQGPEFLTYFQNEAQLEKSRLLSDRFSAERPKGSFSTLEIQRTEQGDSAMYLCASSPDSHLGETQYFGPGTRLLVL.

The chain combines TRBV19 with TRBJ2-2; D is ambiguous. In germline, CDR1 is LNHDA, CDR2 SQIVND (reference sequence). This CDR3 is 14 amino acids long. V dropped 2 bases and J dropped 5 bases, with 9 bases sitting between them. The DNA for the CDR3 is TGTGCCAGTAGTATACTTCAGGTTACCGGGGAGCTGTTTTTT. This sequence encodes CASSILQVTGELFF.

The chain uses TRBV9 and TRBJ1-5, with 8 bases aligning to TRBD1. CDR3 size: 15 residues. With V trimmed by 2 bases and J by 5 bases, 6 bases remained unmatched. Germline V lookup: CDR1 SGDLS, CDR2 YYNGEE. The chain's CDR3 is CASSVGETGDQPQHF. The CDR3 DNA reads TGTGCCAGCAGCGTGGGGGAGACAGGGGATCAGCCCCAGCATTTT.

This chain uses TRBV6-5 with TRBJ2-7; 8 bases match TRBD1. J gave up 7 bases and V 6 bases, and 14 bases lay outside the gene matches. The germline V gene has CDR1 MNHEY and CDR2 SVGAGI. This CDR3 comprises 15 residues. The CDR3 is CASRRKGQGLLEQYF. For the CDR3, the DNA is TGTGCCAGCAGGCGAAAAGGACAGGGCTTGCTGGAGCAGTACTTC.

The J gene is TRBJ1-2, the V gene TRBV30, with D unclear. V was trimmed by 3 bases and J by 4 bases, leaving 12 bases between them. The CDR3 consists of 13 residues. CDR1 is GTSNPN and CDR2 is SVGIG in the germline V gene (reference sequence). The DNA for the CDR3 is TGTGCCTGGAGGCCGGGGAGGACCTATGGCTACACCTTC. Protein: CAWRPGRTYGYTF.

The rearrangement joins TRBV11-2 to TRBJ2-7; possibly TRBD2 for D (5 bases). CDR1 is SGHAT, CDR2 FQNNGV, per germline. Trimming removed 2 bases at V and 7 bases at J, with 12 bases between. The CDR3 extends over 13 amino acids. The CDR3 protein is CASSLPAGREQYF. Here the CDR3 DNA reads TGTGCCAGCAGCTTACCGGCGGGTAGAGAGCAGTACTTC. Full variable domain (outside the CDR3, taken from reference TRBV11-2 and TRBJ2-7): EAGVAQSPRYKIIEKRQSVAFWCNPISGHATLYWYQQILGQGPKLLIQFQNNGVVDDSQLPKDRFSAERLKGVDSTLKIQPAKLEDSAVYLCASSLPAGREQYFGPGTRLTVT.

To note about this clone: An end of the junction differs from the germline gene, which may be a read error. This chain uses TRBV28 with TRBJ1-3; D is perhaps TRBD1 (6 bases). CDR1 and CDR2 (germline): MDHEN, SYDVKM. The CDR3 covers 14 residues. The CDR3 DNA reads TGTGCCAGCACTTTAGGGGGGAGCGGAAACACCATATATTTT. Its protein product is CASTLGGSGNTIYF.

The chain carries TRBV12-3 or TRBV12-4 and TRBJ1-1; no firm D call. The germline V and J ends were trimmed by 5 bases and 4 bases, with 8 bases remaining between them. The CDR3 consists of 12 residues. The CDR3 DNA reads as TGTGCCAGCAGTCTGAGTATCACTGAAGCTTTCTTT. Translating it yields CASSLSITEAFF.

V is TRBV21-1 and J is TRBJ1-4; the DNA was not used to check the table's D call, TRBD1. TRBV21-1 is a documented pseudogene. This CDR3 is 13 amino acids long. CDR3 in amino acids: CASSKAQNEKLFF. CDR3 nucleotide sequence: TGTGCCAGCAGCAAGGCACAGAATGAAAAACTGTTTTTT.

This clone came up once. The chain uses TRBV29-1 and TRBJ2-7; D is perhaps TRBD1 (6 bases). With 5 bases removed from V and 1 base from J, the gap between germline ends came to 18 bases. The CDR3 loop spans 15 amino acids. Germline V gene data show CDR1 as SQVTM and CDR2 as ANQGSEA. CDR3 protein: CSVLWTAKKSYEQYF. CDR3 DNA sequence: TGCAGCGTTTTGTGGACAGCGAAAAAATCCTACGAGCAGTACTTC.

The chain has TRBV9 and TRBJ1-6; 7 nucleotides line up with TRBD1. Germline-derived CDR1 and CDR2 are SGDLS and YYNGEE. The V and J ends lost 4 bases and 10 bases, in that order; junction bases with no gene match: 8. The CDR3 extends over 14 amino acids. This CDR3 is CASSPRDSESPLHF. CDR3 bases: TGTGCCAGCAGCCCCAGGGACAGCGAATCACCCCTCCACTTT.

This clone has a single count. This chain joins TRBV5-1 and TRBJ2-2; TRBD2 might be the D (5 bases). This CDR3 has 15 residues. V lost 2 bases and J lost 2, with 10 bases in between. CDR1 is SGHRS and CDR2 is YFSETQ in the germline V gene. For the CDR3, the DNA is TGCGCCAGCAGCTTCGCGTGGACTAACACCGGGGAGCTGTTTTTT. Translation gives CASSFAWTNTGELFF.

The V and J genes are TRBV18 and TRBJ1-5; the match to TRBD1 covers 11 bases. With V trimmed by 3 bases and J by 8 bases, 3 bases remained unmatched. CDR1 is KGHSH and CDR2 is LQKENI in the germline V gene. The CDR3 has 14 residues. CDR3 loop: CASSPGQGAEPQHF. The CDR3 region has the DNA TGTGCCAGCTCACCTGGACAGGGGGCGGAGCCCCAGCATTTT.

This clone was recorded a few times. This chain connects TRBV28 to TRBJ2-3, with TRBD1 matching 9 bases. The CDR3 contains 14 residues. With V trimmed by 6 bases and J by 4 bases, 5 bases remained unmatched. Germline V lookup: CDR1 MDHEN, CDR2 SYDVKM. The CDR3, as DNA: TGTGCCAGCAGGCCCGGGACAGGGTCAGATACGCAGTATTTT. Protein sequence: CASRPGTGSDTQYF.

Written as DNA, the CDR3 is TGTGCCAGTAGTATCGACAGAGGCTCCTCTGGAAACACCATATATTTT. It specifies CASSIDRGSSGNTIYF. The chain recombines TRBV19 with TRBJ1-3, with a possible D match to TRBD1 (5 bases). Trimming stripped 3 bases from V and 0 bases from J, with 12 bases between. The CDR3 has 16 residues. The germline gives CDR1 LNHDA, CDR2 SQIVND (reference sequence).